The clone carrying this T cell receptor (beta chain) appeared a single time. Its antigen is still unknown. The data stem from a study of T cells in Graves' hyperthyroidism and ophthalmopathy. Study-level findings and limits: Blood also contained most expanded thyroid clonotypes above 0.001. A model of 13 V-J features distinguished ophthalmopathy from stable hyperthyroidism.

The CDR3 is 13 residues long. V shed 4 bases and J shed 3 bases, with 9 bases lying between them. Germline CDR1 SGHTA, CDR2 FQGNSA. Regions amplified from RNA transcripts were the TCR beta CDR3 regions. A first-round RT-PCR of the TCR CDR3 used the HTBI primer set. In TCRdb, the multiplex PCR reads were re-called with MiXCR into one record per CDR3 protein. Of about 37,000 distinct CDR3 sequences in the sample, 52% were seen once. Uncontrolled infections, other autoimmune diseases, pregnancy or lactation led to exclusion of patients. Diagnosis relied on clinical symptoms, serum thyroxine and TRAb, thyroid ultrasound and orbital computed tomography.

The rearrangement uses TRBV7-2 and TRBJ1-1; no clear D. The sample was blood. The clonotype comes from a man in his forties with Graves' ophthalmopathy. CDR3 residues: CASSSTAYTEAFF. The CDR3 nucleotides read TGTGCCAGCAGCTCGACTGCGTACACTGAAGCTTTCTTT.